These 23 T cell receptor beta chains came from one sample sequenced in a study of T cells in Graves' hyperthyroidism and ophthalmopathy. From RNA transcripts, TCR beta CDR3 regions were amplified. HTBI primers were employed in a first-round RT-PCR of the TCR CDR3. TCRdb re-derived calls from the multiplex PCR reads in MiXCR, one entry per CDR3 protein. The sample yields 330,000 or so distinct CDR3 sequences, approximately 18% seen once. Material for sequencing was blood. Receptors were obtained from a woman aged 40 to 55 with Graves' ophthalmopathy.

Many counts were recorded for this clonotype. CDR3 in DNA: TGCGCCAGCAGCTTACGCGGGACAGCCTACGAGCAGTACTTC. It specifies CASSLRGTAYEQYF. The rearrangement joins TRBV5-1 to TRBJ2-7; D possibly corresponds to TRBD1 (7 bases). In germline, CDR1 is SGHRS, CDR2 YFSETQ. CDR3 size: 14 residues. Deletions cut 2 bases from V and 2 bases from J, with 11 bases between.

This clonotype was seen ten or more times. The chain is built from TRBV28 and TRBJ1-1, with D tentatively TRBD1 (6 bases). The CDR3 runs to 15 residues. Germline lookup yields CDR1 MDHEN and CDR2 SYDVKM. Trimming took 4 bases from V and 2 from J, leaving 14 bases between them. CDR3 residues: CASSSRTALNTEAFF. Written as DNA, the CDR3 is TGTGCCAGCAGTTCCAGGACAGCCCTAAACACTGAAGCTTTCTTT.

The rearrangement links TRBV5-1 to TRBJ1-1, with 11 bases lining up with TRBD1. The CDR3 contains 17 residues. Germline CDR1 and CDR2: SGHRS and YFSETQ. With 3 bases clipped from V and 5 bases from J, the junction kept 12 bases outside the gene matches. Here the CDR3 reads CASSSTLPGQGGTEAFF. The CDR3, as DNA: TGCGCCAGCAGCTCCACATTACCGGGACAGGGGGGAACTGAAGCTTTCTTT.

This clonotype showed up many times. This chain uses TRBV25-1 with TRBJ1-5, with 9 positions matching TRBD1. The junction had 0 bases not matched to a gene; V was cut back by 8 bases and J by 4 bases. Germline V gene sequence: CDR1 MGHDK, CDR2 SYGVNS. This CDR3 contains 12 residues. The CDR3 nucleotides are TGTGCCAGCGGGACAGGGAATCAGCCCCAGCATTTT. As protein: CASGTGNQPQHF.

There are many counts of this clonotype. The chain links TRBV28 to TRBJ2-2, with TRBD1 matching 10 bases. Germline V lookup: CDR1 MDHEN, CDR2 SYDVKM. J was trimmed by 5 bases and V by 5 bases; bases with no gene match: 11. The CDR3 is 17 residues long. DNA of the CDR3: TGTGCCAGCAGTCCTTACTCCGGGACAGGGGATACCGGGGAGCTGTTTTTT. Translation gives CASSPYSGTGDTGELFF.

The rearrangement uses TRBV7-2 and TRBJ1-5, with D perhaps TRBD1 (5 bases). The CDR3 has 14 residues. Germline CDR1 and CDR2: SGHTA and FQGNSA. Trimming removed 1 base at V and 6 bases at J, with 10 bases between. The CDR3 sequence: CASSLGGLTQPQHF. CDR3 sequence (DNA): TGTGCCAGCAGCTTAGGGGGACTTACTCAGCCCCAGCATTTT.

This clonotype was seen at least ten times. J is TRBJ2-3 and V is TRBV2; D not certain. CDR3 length equals 11 residues. The germline V gene has CDR1 SNHLY and CDR2 FYNNEI. Between the trimmed V and J ends, which lost 11 bases and 4 bases, there was a span of 10 bases. CDR3 nucleotide sequence: TGTGCCTCACAAGGCCCAGATACGCAGTATTTT. It translates to CASQGPDTQYF.

J is TRBJ1-5 and V is TRBV6-1, with 8 positions matching TRBD1. The CDR3 runs to 16 residues. Losses at the gene ends were 3 bases for V and 5 bases for J; bases not matched to a gene: 9. CDR1 and CDR2 from the germline V gene are MNHNS and SASEGT. The CDR3 is CASSDFQGARDQPQHF. The CDR3, as DNA: TGTGCCAGCAGTGATTTTCAGGGGGCGCGCGATCAGCCCCAGCATTTT.

This chain joins TRBV12-3 or TRBV12-4 and TRBJ1-2; D not resolved. The CDR3 runs 15 residues. Deletions cut 5 bases from V and 4 bases from J, with 17 bases between. CDR3 region: CASSPDPKGGYGYTF. The CDR3 DNA reads as TGTGCCAGCAGTCCCGATCCAAAGGGCGGCTATGGCTACACCTTC.

This clonotype came up a few times. This rearrangement joins TRBV4-3 to TRBJ1-2; TRBD1 might be the D (5 bases). The CDR3 is 14 amino acids. Trimming cost V 1 base and J 6 bases, with 12 bases left between them. Germline CDR1 is LGHNA and CDR2 is YSLEER. This chain's CDR3 is CASSQVTANHGYTF. DNA for the CDR3: TGCGCCAGCAGCCAAGTGACAGCGAACCATGGCTACACCTTC.

The chain has TRBV5-1 and TRBJ2-7; the match to TRBD2 covers 11 bases. This CDR3 is built from 15 residues. V gave up 7 bases and J gave up 2 bases; unmatched junction bases: 8. Germline loops: CDR1 SGHRS, CDR2 YFSETQ. The CDR3 region is CASRRLAGPPYEQYF. The CDR3 DNA is TGCGCCAGCCGACGACTAGCGGGACCACCCTACGAGCAGTACTTC. Based on the CDR3 plus reference TRBV5-1 and TRBJ2-7, the full variable domain is KAGVTQTPRYLIKTRGQQVTLSCSPISGHRSVSWYQQTPGQGLQFLFEYFSETQRNKGNFPGRFSGRQFSNSRSEMNVSTLELGDSALYLCASRRLAGPPYEQYFGPGTRLTVT.

This clonotype occurred many times. The V call is TRBV7-9, the J call TRBJ2-5; D ambiguous. Trimming took 2 bases from V and 2 from J, leaving 12 bases between them. The CDR3 is 15 residues long. Germline CDR1 reads SEHNR; CDR2 reads FQNEAQ (reference sequence). In DNA, the CDR3 is TGTGCCAGCAGCTTAATCTGGGCCAGGCAAGAGACCCAGTACTTC. Translation: CASSLIWARQETQYF.

The chain links TRBV28 to TRBJ1-1; D is unresolved. CDR1 MDHEN and CDR2 SYDVKM come from the germline V gene. The CDR3 loop spans 13 amino acids. The V and J ends lost 4 bases and 12 bases respectively, with 18 bases between them. The CDR3: CASSSVGVSRTFF. CDR3 bases: TGTGCCAGCAGTTCCGTCGGGGTCAGTAGGACTTTCTTT.

This clonotype appeared a few times. Because the CDR3 is missing its conserved closing phenylalanine or tryptophan, this is likely a read error. The genes are TRBV30 and TRBJ1-6; TRBD1 agrees at 9 bases. CDR1 GTSNPN and CDR2 SVGIG come from the germline V gene (reference sequence). The ends lost 2 bases at V and 7 bases at J; junction bases unmatched: 9. CDR3 length: 16 residues. The DNA of the CDR3 is TGTGCCTGGAGTCAGGAAGTTGGACAGGGGAATTCACCCCTCCACCTT. Its translation is CAWSQEVGQGNSPLHL.

As for this clonotype: An end of the junction does not agree with germline; a read error may underlie this. The J gene is TRBJ1-2, the V gene TRBV27; possible D gene TRBD1, 5 bases. The CDR3 extends over 14 amino acids. CDR1 is MNHEY, CDR2 SMNVEV, per germline (reference sequence). CDR3 sequence (DNA): TGTGCCAGCAGTTTAAGAGGGACGGCTTATGGCTACATCTTC. Protein sequence: CASSLRGTAYGYIF.

The chain joins TRBV30 to TRBJ1-5; TRBD1 matches 7 bases. J gave up 4 bases and V 8 bases, and 8 bases lay outside the gene matches. Per the germline V gene, CDR1 is GTSNPN and CDR2 is SVGIG (reference sequence). The CDR3 sequence is 13 residues long. CDR3 sequence: CALRDSRNQPQHF. The CDR3 DNA sequence: TGTGCCCTCCGGGACAGTCGAAATCAGCCCCAGCATTTT.

The sample holds many counts of this clonotype. The chain employs TRBV5-8 and TRBJ2-7, with unresolved D. The V end was cut by 0 bases, the J end by 4 bases, with 5 bases between. The CDR3 totals 12 residues. The germline CDR1 and CDR2 sequences are SGHTS and YDEGEE. The DNA of the CDR3 is TGTGCCAGCAGCTTGGAATATTACGAGCAGTACTTC. It codes for CASSLEYYEQYF. Full variable domain (rest looked up from reference TRBV5-8 and TRBJ2-7): EAGVTQSPTHLIKTRGQQATLRCSPISGHTSVYWYQQALGLGLQFLLWYDEGEERNRGNFPPRFSGRQFPNYSSELNVNALELEDSALYLCASSLEYYEQYFGPGTRLTVT.

This clonotype was seen at least ten times. V is TRBV6-5 and J is TRBJ1-2; D uncertain. This CDR3 is 13 amino acids long. Germline V gene data show CDR1 as MNHEY and CDR2 as SVGAGI. The V and J ends lost 0 bases and 8 bases respectively, with 10 bases between them. The CDR3 DNA reads as TGTGCCAGCAGTTACTCGATTTTGGGAGGCTACACCTTC. It translates to CASSYSILGGYTF.

This clonotype was recorded at least ten times. The chain combines TRBV20-1 with TRBJ2-7, with 7 bases fitting TRBD2. The CDR3 is made up of 13 amino acids. Germline assignment: CDR1 DFQATT and CDR2 SNEGSKA (reference sequence). J gave up 1 base and V 7 bases, and 7 bases lay outside the gene matches. CDR3: CSVHAGVSYEQYF. DNA of the CDR3: TGCAGTGTTCATGCGGGAGTGTCCTACGAGCAGTACTTC.

This clonotype occurred many times. The rearrangement joins TRBV6-1 to TRBJ1-2; 7 bases agree with TRBD1. Per germline, CDR1 MNHNS and CDR2 SASEGT. The CDR3 is made up of 13 amino acids. With V trimmed by 10 bases and J by 4 bases, 9 bases remained unmatched. The DNA for the CDR3 is TGTGCCACCCTGGGGCAGGGGGGCTATGGCTACACCTTC. Translation: CATLGQGGYGYTF.

This clonotype was detected ten times or more. The V and J genes are TRBV6-1 and TRBJ1-1; 7 nucleotides agree with TRBD1. The CDR3 totals 15 residues. Per germline, CDR1 MNHNS and CDR2 SASEGT. After removal of 4 bases from V and 5 bases from J, the junction contained 10 bases not matched to a gene. For the CDR3, the DNA is TGTGCCAGCAGTGCACAAGGGGGCGCGGGGACTGAAGCTTTCTTT. Translation gives CASSAQGGAGTEAFF.

In this sample, this clonotype turned up many times. This rearrangement joins TRBV6-2 or TRBV6-3 to TRBJ2-7; D is unclear. The CDR3 is 14 residues long. Germline V gene data show CDR1 as MNHEY and CDR2 as SVGEGT. Trimming shortened V by 2 bases and J by 4 bases, and 12 bases separated the two germline ends. The CDR3 here is CASSYGGTGYEQYF. The CDR3 DNA reads TGTGCCAGCAGTTACGGTGGTACCGGGTACGAGCAGTACTTC.

This clonotype was detected many times. This chain links TRBV14 with TRBJ2-7, with D perhaps being TRBD1 or TRBD2 (5 bases each). Germline loops: CDR1 SGHDN, CDR2 FVKESK. Trimming removed 4 bases at V and 6 bases at J, with 19 bases between. The CDR3 is made up of 15 amino acids. CDR3 in amino acids: CASSPTGAPSLEQYF. CDR3 nucleotides: TGTGCCAGCAGCCCCACCGGGGCGCCTTCTCTCGAGCAGTACTTC. The complete variable domain, with remaining parts taken from reference TRBV14 and TRBJ2-7, reads EAGVTQFPSHSVIEKGQTVTLRCDPISGHDNLYWYRRVMGKEIKFLLHFVKESKQDESGMPNNRFLAERTGGTYSTLKVQPAELEDSGVYFCASSPTGAPSLEQYFGPGTRLTVT.